A selection of T cell receptor beta chains follows, all from one sample in a study of shared clonotypes between healthy human individuals. The table came from immunoSEQ multiplex PCR; TCRdb's copy has only in-frame clones and leaves some out. Of about 2.3 million clones in the sample, under 95% were seen once. Input material: naive CD4+ T cells from PBMCs. The receptors were sampled from a man between 18 and 35 years old in good health. Some clones in this sample may be carry-over from other donors' samples. Each CDR3 is given with its conserved first and last residue. A D gene is named only where the DNA matches it firmly. Size is stated for part of the rows, as once, few or many counts, or as a class when the clone is expanded.

v_call,clone_size,j_call,d_call,cdr3_nt,cdr3_aa
TRBV6-4,NA,TRBJ1-2,NA,TGTGCCAGCAGTCCCCTTTATGGCCCCTACTATGGCTACACCTTC,CASSPLYGPYYGYTF
TRBV11-2,NA,TRBJ1-2,NA,TGTGCCAGCAGCGAGTCAGGACGGGGGCGAGACTATGGCTACACCTTC,CASSESGRGRDYGYTF
TRBV28,NA,TRBJ1-4,NA,TGTGCCAGCAGTTTAGCGTCGGGGGGGCAGAATGAAAAACTGTTTTTT,CASSLASGGQNEKLFF
TRBV4-3,NA,TRBJ2-1,TRBD2,TGCGCCAGCAGCCAAGGTCCAGCGGGAGATTGGAATGAGCAGTTCTTC,CASSQGPAGDWNEQFF
TRBV7-2,NA,TRBJ2-2,NA,TGTGCCAGCAGCTTATTCTTGGTTGAGGCGGGCACAAACACCGGGGAGCTGTTTTTT,CASSLFLVEAGTNTGELFF
TRBV7-8,once,TRBJ2-1,TRBD1,TGTGCCAGCAGCTTAGAGCGACAGGGGCAGCAGTTCTTC,CASSLERQGQQFF
TRBV9,NA,TRBJ2-5,NA,TGTGCCAGCAGCGTATTTAGCGGAACCCAAGAGACCCAGTACTTC,CASSVFSGTQETQYF
TRBV28,NA,TRBJ2-5,TRBD2,TGTGCCAGCAGTTTAGTGGGACTAGCACAACGGCGGAAAGAGACCCAGTACTTC,CASSLVGLAQRRKETQYF
TRBV5-1,NA,TRBJ1-3,NA,TGCGCCAGCAGCTTGGCGGGACTTAAATACGGAAACACCATATATTTT,CASSLAGLKYGNTIYF
TRBV18,NA,TRBJ2-2,NA,TGTGCCAGCTCACCAGGTTTGCGGGAGAACACCGGGGAGCTGTTTTTT,CASSPGLRENTGELFF
TRBV11-2,NA,TRBJ2-7,TRBD2,TGTGCCAGCAGCTCCCCCGACCTAGCGGGAGGCAAAGGCGAGCAGTACTTC,CASSSPDLAGGKGEQYF
TRBV14,NA,TRBJ2-1,TRBD2,TGTGCCAGCAGCCAAGTCCAAAGCGGGAGGCCCGCCGTCCAGCAGTTCTTC,CASSQVQSGRPAVQQFF
TRBV7-6,NA,TRBJ2-7,NA,TGTGCCAGCAGCTTAGGGCGGGGCTCCTACGAGCAGTACTTC,CASSLGRGSYEQYF
TRBV2,once,TRBJ2-7,NA,TGTGCCAGCGCCAGGGGTGCAGGGTCCTACGAGCAGTACTTC,CASARGAGSYEQYF
TRBV6-6,NA,TRBJ1-3,NA,TGTGCCAGCAGTCAGGGGTCCCCAGGAGCTGGAAACACCATATATTTT,CASSQGSPGAGNTIYF
TRBV7-3,NA,TRBJ2-1,TRBD1,TGTGCCAGCAGCCTGGCAGGGGGCACGCGCAATGAGCAGTTCTTC,CASSLAGGTRNEQFF
TRBV7-9,few,TRBJ2-1,TRBD2,TGTGCCAGCAGCTTAGGGACTAGCGGGCACAATGAGCAGTTCTTC,CASSLGTSGHNEQFF
TRBV2,once,TRBJ2-1,TRBD2,TGTGCCAGCAGTGAAGGGACTAGCGGGATCTACAATGAGCAGTTCTTC,CASSEGTSGIYNEQFF
TRBV27,once,TRBJ1-1,TRBD1,TGTGCCAGCAGTCCATGGGACAGGGGACGGTCTGACACTGAAGCTTTCTTT,CASSPWDRGRSDTEAFF
TRBV6-1,NA,TRBJ2-7,NA,TGTGCCAGCAGTGAAGTGGGGGACACTTCCTACGAGCAGTACTTC,CASSEVGDTSYEQYF
TRBV11-3,NA,TRBJ2-1,TRBD1,TGTGCCAGCAGCTTAACCCAGGGGGAAGGCGAGCAGTTCTTC,CASSLTQGEGEQFF
TRBV5-1,NA,TRBJ2-1,TRBD2,TGCGCCAGCAGCCCGGGACTAGCGGGAGGAGGCAATGAGCAGTTCTTC,CASSPGLAGGGNEQFF
TRBV2,few,TRBJ1-3,NA,TGTGCCAGCAGTGAGGGGTTGTCTGGAAACACCATATATTTT,CASSEGLSGNTIYF
TRBV15,NA,TRBJ1-1,TRBD1,TGTGCCACCAGCCGAGGACAGGGGAGGAACACTGAAGCTTTCTTT,CATSRGQGRNTEAFF
TRBV6-4,NA,TRBJ2-1,TRBD2,TGTGCCAGCAGTGACTCCACCGGGAGGGCCCCCATCCACCTCTACAATGAGCAGTTCTTC,CASSDSTGRAPIHLYNEQFF
TRBV15,NA,TRBJ1-2,NA,TGTGCCACCAGCAGAGATAGGTCAACAGATAGTTTTGGCTACACCTTC,CATSRDRSTDSFGYTF
TRBV21-1,NA,TRBJ2-1,NA,TGTGCCAGCAGCCAAAGGGAGACAGGGGCCTACAATGAGCAGTTCTTC,CASSQRETGAYNEQFF
TRBV29-1,NA,TRBJ1-6,NA,TGCAGCGTTGAAGTGTCGGGGGCCCTCCACTTT,CSVEVSGALHF
TRBV19,NA,TRBJ1-5,NA,TGTGCCAGTAGTATAGGCACGGACCTTGGGCGTCAGCCCCAGCATTTT,CASSIGTDLGRQPQHF
TRBV7-3,NA,TRBJ1-4,NA,TGTGCCAGCAGCTCATCCGGGGCCTGGAATGAAAAACTGTTTTTT,CASSSSGAWNEKLFF
TRBV19,NA,TRBJ2-7,NA,TGTGCCAGTAGTATCGAGGTACGCGCGGGGGCCCAGCAGTACTTC,CASSIEVRAGAQQYF
TRBV6-1,NA,TRBJ2-5,NA,TGTGCCAGCAGTGAAAATCTATCGACCCAGTACTTC,CASSENLSTQYF
TRBV7-8,NA,TRBJ2-7,NA,TGTGCCAGCAGCGATCCTGCCGGGGGCCGCTACGAGCAGTACTTC,CASSDPAGGRYEQYF
TRBV19,NA,TRBJ1-2,TRBD1,TGTGCCAGTAGTCTAGGAGGGGGCAACTATGGCTACACCTTC,CASSLGGGNYGYTF
TRBV7-2,NA,TRBJ1-4,NA,TGTGCCAGCAGCTTAGTCACTGGAAAACTGTTTTTT,CASSLVTGKLFF
TRBV19,NA,TRBJ1-1,NA,TGTGCCAGTAGTATTGTGGGGGTGAGGGGCACTGAAGCTTTCTTT,CASSIVGVRGTEAFF
TRBV18,NA,TRBJ2-1,NA,TGTGCCAGCTCATCCTTAGGGAATGAGCAGTTCTTC,CASSSLGNEQFF
TRBV4-2,few,TRBJ1-1,NA,TGTGCCAGCGGGCCGGAAGGACGGACCAGGGCTGAAGCTTTCTTT,CASGPEGRTRAEAFF
TRBV7-2,once,TRBJ2-1,TRBD2,TGTGCCAGCACCCAAAGTTGGCGACTAGCGAGCAATGAGCAGTTCTTC,CASTQSWRLASNEQFF
TRBV30,NA,TRBJ1-2,NA,TGTGCCTGGAGTGGAGGGGCCAACTATGGCTACACCTTC,CAWSGGANYGYTF
TRBV18,NA,TRBJ2-5,NA,TGTGCCAGCTCACCCTTACAAGAGACCCAGTACTTC,CASSPLQETQYF
TRBV7-8,NA,TRBJ2-7,NA,TGTGCCAGCAGCTTATTCCGACAGGACCCCGTCTACGAGCAGTACTTC,CASSLFRQDPVYEQYF
TRBV6-4,NA,TRBJ2-5,NA,TGTGCCAGCAGTGACTCGGGGGGGGCGACTTTGGAGACCCAGTACTTC,CASSDSGGATLETQYF
TRBV2,NA,TRBJ2-3,NA,TGTGCCAGCAGGGCCGATGAGGTATTGCAGTATTTT,CASRADEVLQYF
TRBV18,NA,TRBJ2-7,TRBD2,TGTGCCAGCTCACCACCGAGCGGGGCCTACGAGCAGTACTTC,CASSPPSGAYEQYF
TRBV29-1,NA,TRBJ2-7,NA,TGCAGCGTTGATATCGTAGGGCACGAGCAGTACTTC,CSVDIVGHEQYF
TRBV6-1,once,TRBJ1-3,NA,TGTGCCAGCACGGGGGGGTTCTCTGGAAACACCATATATTTT,CASTGGFSGNTIYF
TRBV4-1,NA,TRBJ2-7,TRBD2,TGCGCCAGCAGCCCCTGGCGGGCAGATAGGGCTAGCGGGAGCTTTTCTTACGAGCAGTACTTC,CASSPWRADRASGSFSYEQYF
TRBV7-9,NA,TRBJ1-2,NA,TGTGCCAGCAGCCATGGACAGAACTATGGCTACACCTTC,CASSHGQNYGYTF